This T cell receptor beta chain was captured by sequencing in a study of beta chain features in type 1 diabetes. Expressed TCRB transcripts were sequenced because the entire RNA isolate underwent reverse transcription. The method was immunoSEQ multiplex PCR; TCRdb's version includes in-frame clones alone and lacks a portion of them. The sample holds 860,000 or so clones, about a sixth seen once. Germline values: CDR1 MDHEN, CDR2 SYDVKM. The V end lost 5 bases, the J end lost 0 bases, and 7 bases lay between the germline ends. The CDR3 has 13 amino acids. This clone was recorded a few times. Its matching antigen is unknown. CD45RO/CCR7/CD25/CD127/CD95/CD27 staining was used to isolate CD4+ naive, central memory, regulatory and stem cell-like memory cells by sorting. Study outcomes and limitations: In comparison with healthy donors, patients had naive, central memory and Treg TCRB repertoires that appeared more similar.

The sample taken for sequencing was naive CD4+ T cells from blood. The TCR sequence derives from a woman in her late teens or twenties in good health. The chain links TRBV28 to TRBJ1-1, with D unclear. Here the CDR3 reads CASSVTMNTEAFF. DNA of the CDR3: TGTGCCAGCAGTGTCACCATGAACACTGAAGCTTTCTTT.